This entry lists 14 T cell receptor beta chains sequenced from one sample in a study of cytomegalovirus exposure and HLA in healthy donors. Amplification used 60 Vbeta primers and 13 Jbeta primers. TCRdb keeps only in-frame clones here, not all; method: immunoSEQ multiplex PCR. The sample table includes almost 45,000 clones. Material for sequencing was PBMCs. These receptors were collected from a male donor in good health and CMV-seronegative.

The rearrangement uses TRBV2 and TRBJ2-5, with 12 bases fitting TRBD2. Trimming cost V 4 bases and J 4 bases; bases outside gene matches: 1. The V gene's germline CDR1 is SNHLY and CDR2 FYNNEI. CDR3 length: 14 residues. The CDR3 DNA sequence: TGTGCCAGCAGTGGGGGACTAGCGGGAGAGACCCAGTACTTC. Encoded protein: CASSGGLAGETQYF.

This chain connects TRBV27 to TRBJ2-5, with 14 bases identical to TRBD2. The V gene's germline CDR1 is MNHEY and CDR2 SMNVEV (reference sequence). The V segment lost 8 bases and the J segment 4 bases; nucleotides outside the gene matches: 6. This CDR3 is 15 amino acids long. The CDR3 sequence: CASGPGLAGVETQYF. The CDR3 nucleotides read TGTGCCAGCGGCCCGGGACTAGCGGGAGTAGAGACCCAGTACTTC.

Written as DNA, the CDR3 is TGTGCCAGTAGTATGGGACTGGCTGGAATGTACGAGCAGTACTTC. Encoded protein: CASSMGLAGMYEQYF. The V and J genes are TRBV19 and TRBJ2-7; possibly TRBD2 for D (6 bases). CDR3 length equals 15 residues. V lost 3 bases and J 4 bases, leaving 16 bases between the germline ends. Germline V gives CDR1 LNHDA, CDR2 SQIVND (reference sequence).

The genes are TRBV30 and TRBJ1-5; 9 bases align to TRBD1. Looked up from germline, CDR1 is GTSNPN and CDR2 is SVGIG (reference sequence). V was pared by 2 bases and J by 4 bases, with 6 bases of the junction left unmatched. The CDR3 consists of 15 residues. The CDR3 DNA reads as TGTGCCTGGAGTACTGGACAGGGGTGGAATCAGCCCCAGCATTTT. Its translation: CAWSTGQGWNQPQHF.

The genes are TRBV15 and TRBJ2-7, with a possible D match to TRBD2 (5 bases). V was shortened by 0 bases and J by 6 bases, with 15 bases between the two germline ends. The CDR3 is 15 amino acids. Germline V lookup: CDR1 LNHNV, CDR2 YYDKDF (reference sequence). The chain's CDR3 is CATSRDEGGPSEQYF. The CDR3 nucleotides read TGTGCCACCAGCAGAGATGAAGGAGGCCCCTCCGAGCAGTACTTC.

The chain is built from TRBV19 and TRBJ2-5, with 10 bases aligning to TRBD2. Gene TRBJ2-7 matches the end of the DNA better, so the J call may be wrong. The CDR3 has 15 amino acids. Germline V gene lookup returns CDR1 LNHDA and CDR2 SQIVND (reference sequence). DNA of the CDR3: TGTGCCAGTAGCTCTACTAGCGGGGTTTCCTACGAGCAGTACTTC. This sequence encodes CASSSTSGVSYEQYF.

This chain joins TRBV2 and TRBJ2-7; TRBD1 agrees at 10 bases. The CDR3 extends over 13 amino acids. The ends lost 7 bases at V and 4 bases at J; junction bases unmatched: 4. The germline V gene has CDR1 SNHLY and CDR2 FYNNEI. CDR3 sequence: CASKGTGVYEQYF. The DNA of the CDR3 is TGTGCCAGCAAGGGGACAGGGGTGTACGAGCAGTACTTC.

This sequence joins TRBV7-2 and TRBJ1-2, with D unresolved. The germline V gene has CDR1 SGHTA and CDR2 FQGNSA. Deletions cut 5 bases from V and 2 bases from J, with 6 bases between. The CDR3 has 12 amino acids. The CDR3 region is CASSQRNYGYTF. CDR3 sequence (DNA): TGTGCCAGCAGCCAACGGAACTATGGCTACACCTTC.

For the CDR3, the DNA is TGTGCCAGCAGCGCCTTTCGCGGGAGGGCTTACGAGCAGTACTTC. Residues: CASSAFRGRAYEQYF. This rearrangement joins TRBV7-2 to TRBJ2-7; 9 nucleotides agree with TRBD2. Germline V gives CDR1 SGHTA, CDR2 FQGNSA. Unmatched junction bases numbered 9, after V lost 5 bases and J lost 4 bases. The CDR3 extends over 15 amino acids.

The CDR3 DNA follows: TGTGCCAGCAGGCTACTAGCGGGAGGGTGGGATACGCAGTATTTT. Its translation is CASRLLAGGWDTQYF. The chain joins TRBV7-8 to TRBJ2-3; TRBD2 matches at 13 bases. V was clipped by 6 bases and J by 6 bases; unmatched bases: 6. The CDR3 is made up of 15 amino acids. Germline assignment: CDR1 SGHVS and CDR2 FQNEAQ.

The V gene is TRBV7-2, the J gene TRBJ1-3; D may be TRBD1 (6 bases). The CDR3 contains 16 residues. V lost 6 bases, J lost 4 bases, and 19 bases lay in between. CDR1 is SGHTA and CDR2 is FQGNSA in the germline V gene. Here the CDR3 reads CASSSEGVLAGNTIYF. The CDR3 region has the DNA TGTGCCAGCAGTTCAGAGGGGGTTCTGGCCGGAAACACCATATATTTT.

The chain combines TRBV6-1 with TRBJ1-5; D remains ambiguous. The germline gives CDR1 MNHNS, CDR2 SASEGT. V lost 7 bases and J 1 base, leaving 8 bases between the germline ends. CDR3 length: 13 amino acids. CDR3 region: CASNRESNQPQHF. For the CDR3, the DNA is TGTGCCAGCAACCGGGAAAGCAATCAGCCCCAGCATTTT.

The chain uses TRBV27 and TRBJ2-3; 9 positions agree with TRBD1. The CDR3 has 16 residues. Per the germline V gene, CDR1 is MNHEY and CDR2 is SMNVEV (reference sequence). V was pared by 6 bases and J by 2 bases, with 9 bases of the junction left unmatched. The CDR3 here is CASRPAGQGVTDTQYF. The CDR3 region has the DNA TGTGCCAGCAGACCTGCGGGACAGGGAGTCACAGATACGCAGTATTTT.

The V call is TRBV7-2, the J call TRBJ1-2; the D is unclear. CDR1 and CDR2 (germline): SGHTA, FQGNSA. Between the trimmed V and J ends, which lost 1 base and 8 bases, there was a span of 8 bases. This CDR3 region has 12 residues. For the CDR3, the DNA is TGTGCCAGCAGCTTAGATCGGGAAGGCTACACCTTC. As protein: CASSLDREGYTF. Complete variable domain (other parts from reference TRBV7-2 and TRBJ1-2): GAGVSQSPSNKVTEKGKDVELRCDPISGHTALYWYRQSLGQGLEFLIYFQGNSAPDKSGLPSDRFSAERTGGSVSTLTIQRTQQEDSAVYLCASSLDREGYTFGSGTRLTVV.